This T cell receptor beta chain appears in the sequencing data of a study of brain T cells in children with intractable seizures. Study-level results: HCMV serostatus was not known, and viral specificity came from CDR3 similarity only. Absence of clones before surgery may stem from lower sequencing depth.

Profiled with immunoSEQ multiplex PCR; TCRdb holds only in-frame clones, not every one. The sample records tens of thousands of clones, approximately 94% being singletons. Note on this clone: No antigen is known for it.

V gave up 2 bases and J gave up 0 bases, with 8 bases separating them. Germline V CDR1 and CDR2: MNHEY, SVGAGI. This CDR3 region has 16 residues. The sequenced cases were selected for having the highest brain T cell transcript signatures. At least one anti-epileptic drug was given before surgery. The sequences come from peripheral blood, collected at surgery. The V and J genes are TRBV6-5 and TRBJ1-6, with a possible D match to TRBD1 (5 bases). This receptor was identified in a boy in the first two years of life with tuberous sclerosis and intractable seizures. In DNA form, the CDR3 reads TGTGCCAGCAGTTACGGGGGGGGCTCCTATAATTCACCCCTCCACTTT. The encoded protein is CASSYGGGSYNSPLHF.